Below are 9 T cell receptor beta chains sequenced from a single sample in a study. From the 5' RACE reads, TCRdb called clonotypes with MiXCR, one entry per CDR3 protein. The sample lists some 10,000 distinct CDR3 sequences; 60% were seen once. Sequencing was carried out using tumor-infiltrating memory CD4+ T cells sorted from the breast tumor. Sample subset: memory CD4+ T cells, CD4+CD45RO+CD25-. Receptors originate from a female donor with breast cancer.

This clonotype was recorded only once. The V call is TRBV6-2 or TRBV6-3, the J call TRBJ2-1, with 8 bases matching TRBD1. Germline V gives CDR1 MNHEY, CDR2 SVGEGT. This CDR3 contains 15 residues. V lost 2 bases and J lost 4; bases outside the gene matches: 4. The CDR3 DNA is TGTGCCAGCAGTTACGTCCAGGGGGCTTACAATGAGCAGTTCTTC. The encoded protein is CASSYVQGAYNEQFF.

The rearrangement joins TRBV29-1 to TRBJ2-3, with D maybe TRBD2 (5 bases). V was clipped by 5 bases and J by 0 bases, with 12 bases between them. Germline V lookup: CDR1 SQVTM, CDR2 ANQGSEA. This CDR3 spans 14 amino acids. The CDR3 loop reads CSVSNSGSTDTQYF. CDR3 nucleotides: TGCAGCGTTTCAAACAGCGGTAGCACAGATACGCAGTATTTT.

The J gene is TRBJ2-1, the V gene TRBV10-2; no firm D call. The germline V and J ends were trimmed by 6 bases and 9 bases, with 9 bases remaining between them. The CDR3 loop spans 11 amino acids. Germline lookup yields CDR1 WSHSY and CDR2 SAAADI. CDR3 sequence reads: CASSRTGEQFF. The CDR3, as DNA: TGCGCCAGCAGCCGAACGGGTGAGCAGTTCTTC.

This clonotype appeared a few times. CDR3 nucleotides: TGTGCCAGCAGCCAAGATTCACCGCGGGCGGCAGGCACAGATACGCAGTATTTT. Protein: CASSQDSPRAAGTDTQYF. The J gene is TRBJ2-3, the V gene TRBV4-2, with D possibly matching TRBD2 (5 bases). Trimming shortened V by 0 bases and J by 1 base, and 17 bases separated the two germline ends. The CDR3 consists of 18 residues. Germline V CDR1 and CDR2: LGHNA, YNFKEQ.

V usage is TRBV7-9 and J usage is TRBJ2-7; TRBD2 is a possible D gene (5 bases). V shed 4 bases and J shed 3 bases, with 10 bases lying between them. This CDR3 contains 13 residues. CDR1 and CDR2 (germline): SEHNR, FQNEAQ (reference sequence). For the CDR3, the DNA is TGTGCCAGCAGCTCTATCCGGGACTACGAGCAGTACTTC. Its protein product is CASSSIRDYEQYF.

The table lists this clonotype with a few counts. This sequence joins TRBV12-3 or TRBV12-4 and TRBJ1-6, with D unresolved. The CDR3 is 12 amino acids. Trimming took 6 bases from V and 8 from J, leaving 8 bases between them. CDR3 protein: CASRDPDSPLHF. CDR3 in DNA: TGTGCCAGCAGGGACCCCGATTCACCCCTCCACTTT.

The chain couples TRBV5-1 to TRBJ2-3; D may be TRBD1 (6 bases). Germline V gene data show CDR1 as SGHRS and CDR2 as YFSETQ. Trimming stripped 2 bases from V and 0 bases from J, with 13 bases between. The CDR3 runs 16 residues. In DNA, the CDR3 is TGCGCCAGCAGCTTTTCATGGGGGCCCAGCACAGATACGCAGTATTTT. It yields the protein CASSFSWGPSTDTQYF.

Only a few counts were recorded for this clonotype. The V gene is TRBV5-1, the J gene TRBJ1-6, with D tentatively TRBD1 (6 bases). This CDR3 spans 16 amino acids. Deletions cut 4 bases from V and 9 bases from J, with 20 bases between. Germline-derived CDR1 and CDR2 are SGHRS and YFSETQ. CDR3 bases: TGCGCCAGCAGCGCGCGACCGGACAGAACTACTTCACCCCTCCACTTT. It codes for CASSARPDRTTSPLHF.

This clonotype was observed a handful of times. V gene TRBV20-1 combines with J gene TRBJ1-2; 7 bases align to TRBD1. CDR1 and CDR2 (germline): DFQATT, SNEGSKA (reference sequence). The CDR3 consists of 16 residues. Losses at the gene ends were 0 bases for V and 3 bases for J; bases not matched to a gene: 10. The CDR3 here is CSARDAQGGPYYGYTF. The CDR3, as DNA: TGCAGTGCTAGAGATGCCCAGGGGGGTCCCTACTATGGCTACACCTTC.